This T cell receptor (beta chain) was documented in a study of blood T cell repertoires in COVID-19. Only in-frame clones appear in the TCRdb table, and some are missing; sequencing was by immunoSEQ multiplex PCR. Of some 240,000 clones in the sample, about four fifths are singletons; the top ten hold around 3.6%. The TCR originated in a man aged 45-65 years who had recovered from COVID-19. The sequenced sample consisted of PBMCs or T cells enriched from blood (not recorded which).

CDR3: CASSITGGDQPQHF. CDR3 in DNA: TGTGCCAGTAGTATTACAGGGGGGGATCAGCCCCAGCATTTT. The chain recombines TRBV19 with TRBJ1-5; TRBD1 agrees at 8 bases. V dropped 3 bases and J dropped 5; count of bases not matched to a gene: 3. Germline CDR1 and CDR2: LNHDA and SQIVND (reference sequence). This CDR3 is 14 amino acids long.